This TCR beta chain was sequenced in a study of T cells in Graves' hyperthyroidism and ophthalmopathy (dated by TCRdb to about 2019). In the study overall: Peripheral blood was sampled at the time of initial diagnosis, prior to any treatment. For training and testing, the roughly 97 patients in the discovery cohort were randomly divided in a 7:3 ratio. Prospective prediction of ophthalmopathy was tested in an independent validation cohort consisting of 18 hyperthyroidism patients and more than 15 patients who later progressed to ophthalmopathy. After blood sampling, hyperthyroidism patients were treated with methimazole at a starting dose of 30 mg daily, and ophthalmopathy patients were treated with high-dose intravenous methylprednisolone. The paper reports TCR Vbeta CDR3 sequencing of 135 peripheral blood samples: approximately 43 ophthalmopathy, fewer than 85 hyperthyroidism and 17 progressor patients. In six Graves' hyperthyroidism patients, the study also compared T-cell repertoires from thyroid tissue with T-cell repertoires from blood. To identify distinguishing TCR V-J signatures, a discovery cohort of 100 or so patients was used, comprising 40 to 45 with Graves' ophthalmopathy and some 57 with stable Graves' hyperthyroidism. Broader findings and caveats from the paper: No statistical method was used to set the sample size in advance, and investigators knew the group allocation. In validation, the model predicted progression to ophthalmopathy a median of about 6.8 months before onset, with approximately 68% sensitivity and 72.22% specificity. A model built on a 13 V-J signature distinguished ophthalmopathy from stable hyperthyroidism, reaching around 88% sensitivity and about 81% specificity in cross-validation and 80%/75% in testing. Blood samples also contained most of the expanded thyroid clonotypes (frequency above 0.001), which suggests that blood repertoires may reflect thyroid immune responses.

The TCR beta CDR3 regions were amplified from RNA transcripts. For the first round of RT-PCR on the TCR CDR3, the HTBI primer set was used together with the Qiagen OneStep RT-PCR kit. A second multiplex PCR round built the libraries, followed by size selection and purification. Libraries were sequenced paired-end with 100 bp reads on an Illumina HiSeq2000. The published analysis was carried out like this. Raw data were processed with SOAPnuke, discarding reads with adapters, uncalled bases, mean Phred below 15, or no exact constant-primer or identifier match. High-quality paired reads were merged using COPE v1.2.5, and each unique nucleotide sequence was defined as a clonotype. Clonotypes were aligned to IMGT TRBV, TRBD and TRBJ reference segments using MiTCR v1.1. The analysis was restricted to V-J combinations with a frequency above 0.0001, which together covered 99.2% of the repertoires. A TCS score was defined as the ratio of F50 (clonal expansion) to E x V (chaos), with BLOSUM62-based TCRdist applied between CDR3 peptides within each V-J. Welch's t-statistics and random forest reduced several hundred V-J features to 13, which were used in a naive Bayes classifier (R e1071). The similarity between thyroid and blood repertoires was quantified using the Morisita-Horn index. TCRdb handled the public reads itself, with Q25 trimming in fastp and clone calling in MiXCR, and kept productive beta chains. All rows with the same CDR3 protein become a single entry with the most common DNA and genes. TCRdb, rather than the study authors, made the V and J calls. This sample lists roughly 560,000 distinct CDR3 sequences; roughly 15% were detected once. 4.3% of the sample is in the top ten clones.

In the ophthalmopathy patients, disease was moderately to severely active, with a Clinical Activity Score of 3 or more, a NOSPECS grade of 4 or more, and a duration of less than 3 months. Exclusion was applied to patients with uncontrolled infections, other autoimmune diseases, pregnancy or lactation. Diagnoses relied on clinical symptoms, serum thyroxine and TRAb, thyroid ultrasound and orbital computed tomography. Ficoll-Paque density gradient centrifugation was used to isolate PBMCs from approximately 10 ml of fresh peripheral blood. Trizol reagent was used to extract total RNA, and RNA quality was then checked on an Agilent 2100 Bioanalyzer. In its sample, this clonotype was seen many times. Its antigen is unknown. It has no much larger one-base neighbor in the sample; base qualities were not kept. Taken from the germline V gene, the CDR1 and CDR2 loops are SGHAT and FQNNGV. The germline V end is reduced by 5 bases and the J end by 0 bases; junction bases left unmatched: 12. The CDR3 holds 18 amino acids from the cysteine to the phenylalanine. The sequence is cut down to CDR3 DNA, 54 bases in frame from base 1.

The chain joins TRBV11-2 to TRBJ2-7, and TRBD2 matches 11 of the central bases. The receptor was derived from a middle-aged woman with Graves' ophthalmopathy. Sample: blood. The CDR3 loop reads CASSIGLAGLTSSYEQYF. The nucleotides read TGTGCCAGCAGCATAGGACTAGCGGGCCTAACTAGCTCCTACGAGCAGTACTTC.